This passage covers 9 T cell receptor beta chains from one sample sequenced in a study of T cells in Graves' hyperthyroidism and ophthalmopathy. TCR beta CDR3 regions were amplified from RNA. RT-PCR in the first round (using the HTBI primer set) targeted the TCR CDR3. TCRdb recomputed calls from the multiplex PCR reads with MiXCR, one row per CDR3 protein. Of around 760,000 distinct CDR3 sequences listed, 35% are singletons. The sequenced sample was blood. Receptors were obtained from a woman aged 40 to 50 with Graves' hyperthyroidism.

Only one count was recorded for this clonotype. This may be a read error: a much more frequent sequence differs by one nucleotide. V gene TRBV7-6 combines with J gene TRBJ2-5, with D possibly being TRBD1 or TRBD2 (7 bases each). This CDR3 is 13 amino acids long. V shed 6 bases and J shed 11 bases, with 19 bases lying between them. The germline gives CDR1 SGHVS, CDR2 FNYEAQ. In DNA form, the CDR3 reads TGTGCCAGCAGTCACGACCCAGGGGGGGAGCAGTACTTC. Amino acids: CASSHDPGGEQYF.

In this sample, this clonotype turned up many times. The CDR3 region has the DNA TGCAGCGGGGGGCGGTACGAGCAGTACTTC. It encodes CSGGRYEQYF. The J gene is TRBJ2-7, the V gene TRBV20-1, with D tentatively TRBD2 (7 bases). Germline values: CDR1 DFQATT, CDR2 SNEGSKA (reference sequence). The CDR3 spans 10 residues.

This clonotype showed up many times. V usage is TRBV7-3 and J usage is TRBJ2-2, with D uncertain. The CDR3 runs 11 residues. The V gene's germline CDR1 is SGHTA and CDR2 FQGTGA. Between the trimmed V and J ends, which lost 5 bases and 6 bases, there was a span of 4 bases. This CDR3 is CASSVSGELFF. The CDR3 DNA follows: TGTGCCAGCAGCGTTTCCGGGGAGCTGTTTTTT.

The chain is built from TRBV25-1 and TRBJ1-5, with a tentative D call TRBD1 (5 bases). This CDR3 contains 16 residues. With 5 bases removed from V and 6 bases from J, the gap between germline ends came to 20 bases. The germline V gene encodes CDR1 MGHDK and CDR2 SYGVNS. As DNA, the CDR3 is TGTGCCAGCAGTCCGATCATGGGGCCGTCCGGTCAGCCCCAGCATTTT. This codes for CASSPIMGPSGQPQHF.

This clonotype was seen repeatedly, ten times or more. The CDR3: CASSPRTSGPYEQYF. Here the CDR3 DNA reads TGTGCCAGCAGCCCCCGGACTAGCGGCCCCTACGAGCAGTACTTC. V is TRBV7-2 and J is TRBJ2-7, with 10 nucleotides matching TRBD2. This CDR3 has 15 residues. Trimming removed 5 bases from V and 2 bases from J; junction bases left unmatched: 6. Germline V gene sequence: CDR1 SGHTA, CDR2 FQGNSA.

The chain uses TRBV7-2 and TRBJ2-2; D possibly uses TRBD1 or TRBD2 (6 bases each). The CDR3 is 16 amino acids. Germline CDR1 is SGHTA and CDR2 is FQGNSA. Trimming pared 3 bases from V and 6 bases from J, leaving 17 bases between. CDR3 region: CASSLGEGGASGELFF. CDR3 nucleotide sequence: TGTGCCAGCAGCTTGGGTGAGGGGGGCGCGTCCGGGGAGCTGTTTTTT.

This chain connects TRBV10-3 to TRBJ2-2; 8 nucleotides agree with TRBD1. Germline V lookup: CDR1 ENHRY, CDR2 SYGVKD. The CDR3 spans 13 residues. V was clipped by 6 bases and J by 7 bases; unmatched bases: 4. The DNA of the CDR3 is TGTGCCATCAGGGAGGACAGGGACGGGGAGCTGTTTTTT. It yields the protein CAIREDRDGELFF.

The chain recombines TRBV7-8 with TRBJ1-1; D is unresolved. From germline, CDR1 is SGHVS and CDR2 FQNEAQ. Trimming removed 2 bases from V and 1 base from J, with 8 bases in between. The CDR3 has 14 amino acids. The CDR3 sequence is CASSLFRENTEAFF. As DNA, the CDR3 is TGTGCCAGCAGCTTATTTCGTGAGAACACTGAAGCTTTCTTT. Drawing the rest from reference TRBV7-8 and TRBJ1-1, the complete variable domain is GAGVSQSPRYKVAKRGQDVALRCDPISGHVSLFWYQQALGQGPEFLTYFQNEAQLDKSGLPSDRFFAERPEGSVSTLKIQRTQQEDSAVYLCASSLFRENTEAFFGQGTRLTVV.

This clonotype was detected only a few times. The chain recombines TRBV19 with TRBJ1-1; 10 nucleotides match TRBD1. The germline gives CDR1 LNHDA, CDR2 SQIVND (reference sequence). CDR3 length equals 15 residues. V lost 4 bases to trimming and J lost 5 bases; unmatched junction nucleotides: 7. The CDR3: CASSKGTGDVTEAFF. The CDR3 bases are TGTGCCAGTAGTAAAGGGACAGGGGATGTAACTGAAGCTTTCTTT.